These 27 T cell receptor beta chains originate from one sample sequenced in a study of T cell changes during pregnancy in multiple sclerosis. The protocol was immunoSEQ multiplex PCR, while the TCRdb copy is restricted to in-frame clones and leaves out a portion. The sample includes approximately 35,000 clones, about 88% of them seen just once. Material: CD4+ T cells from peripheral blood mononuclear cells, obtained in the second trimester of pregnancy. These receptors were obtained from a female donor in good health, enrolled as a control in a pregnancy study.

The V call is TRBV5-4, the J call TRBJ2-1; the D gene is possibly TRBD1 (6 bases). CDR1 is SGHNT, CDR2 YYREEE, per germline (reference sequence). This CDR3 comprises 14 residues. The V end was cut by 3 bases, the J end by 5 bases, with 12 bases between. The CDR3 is CASSSRGSDNEQFF. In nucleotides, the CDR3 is TGTGCCAGCAGCTCGAGGGGGAGCGACAATGAGCAGTTCTTC.

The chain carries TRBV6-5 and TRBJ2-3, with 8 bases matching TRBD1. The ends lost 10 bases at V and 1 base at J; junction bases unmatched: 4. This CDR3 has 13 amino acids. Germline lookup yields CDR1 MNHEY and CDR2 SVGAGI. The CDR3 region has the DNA TGTGCCACCCAGACAGGGGGCACAGATACGCAGTATTTT. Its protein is CATQTGGTDTQYF.

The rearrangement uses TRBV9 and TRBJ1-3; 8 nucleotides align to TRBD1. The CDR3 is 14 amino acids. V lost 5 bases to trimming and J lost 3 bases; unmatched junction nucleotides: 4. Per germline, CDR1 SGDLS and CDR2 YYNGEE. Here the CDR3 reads CASSADRGGNTIYF. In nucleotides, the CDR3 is TGTGCCAGCAGTGCTGACAGGGGTGGAAACACCATATATTTT.

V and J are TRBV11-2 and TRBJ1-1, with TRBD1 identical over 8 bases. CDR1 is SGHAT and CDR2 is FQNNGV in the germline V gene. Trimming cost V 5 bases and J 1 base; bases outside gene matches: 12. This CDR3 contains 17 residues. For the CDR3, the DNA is TGTGCCAGCAGCCTCGACAGGGGTTTTGCAGGGAACACTGAAGCTTTCTTT. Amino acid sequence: CASSLDRGFAGNTEAFF. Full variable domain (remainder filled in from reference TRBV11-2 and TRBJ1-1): EAGVAQSPRYKIIEKRQSVAFWCNPISGHATLYWYQQILGQGPKLLIQFQNNGVVDDSQLPKDRFSAERLKGVDSTLKIQPAKLEDSAVYLCASSLDRGFAGNTEAFFGQGTRLTVV.

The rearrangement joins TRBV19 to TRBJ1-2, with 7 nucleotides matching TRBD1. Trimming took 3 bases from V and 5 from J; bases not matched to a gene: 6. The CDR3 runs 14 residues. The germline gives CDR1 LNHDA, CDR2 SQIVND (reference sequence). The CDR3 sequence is CASSMGDSPYGYTF. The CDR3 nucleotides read TGTGCCAGTAGTATGGGGGACAGCCCATATGGCTACACCTTC.

The CDR3 DNA reads TGTGCCAGCAGCTTGAGTCCTGCAGGTTCACCCCTCCACTTT. This encodes CASSLSPAGSPLHF. The V and J genes are TRBV5-4 and TRBJ1-6; D remains unclear. Per germline, CDR1 SGHNT and CDR2 YYREEE (reference sequence). V lost 1 base, J lost 9 bases, and 11 bases lay in between. The CDR3 covers 14 residues.

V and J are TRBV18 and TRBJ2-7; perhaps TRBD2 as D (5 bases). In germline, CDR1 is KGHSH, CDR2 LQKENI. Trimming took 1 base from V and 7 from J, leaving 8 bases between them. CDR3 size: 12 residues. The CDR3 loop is CASSPLPGEQYF. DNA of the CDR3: TGTGCCAGCTCACCACTCCCGGGGGAGCAGTACTTC.

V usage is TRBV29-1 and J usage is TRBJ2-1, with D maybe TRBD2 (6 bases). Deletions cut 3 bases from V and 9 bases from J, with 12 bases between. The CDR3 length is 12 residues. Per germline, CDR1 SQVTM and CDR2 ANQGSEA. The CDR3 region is CSVEHGGREQFF. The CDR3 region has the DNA TGCAGCGTTGAGCACGGGGGTCGTGAGCAGTTCTTC.

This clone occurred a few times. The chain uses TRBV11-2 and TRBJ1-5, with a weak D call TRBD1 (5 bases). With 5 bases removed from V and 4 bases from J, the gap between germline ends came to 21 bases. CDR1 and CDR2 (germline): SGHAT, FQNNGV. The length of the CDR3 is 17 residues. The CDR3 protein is CASSDLGQGVMNQPQHF. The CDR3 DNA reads TGTGCCAGCAGCGACCTCGGCCAGGGTGTTATGAATCAGCCCCAGCATTTT.

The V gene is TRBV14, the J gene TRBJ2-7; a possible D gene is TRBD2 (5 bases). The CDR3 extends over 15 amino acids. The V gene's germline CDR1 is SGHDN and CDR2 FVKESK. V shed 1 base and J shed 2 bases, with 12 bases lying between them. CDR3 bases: TGTGCCAGCAGCCAAGGGCGGGCGGCCCCCTACGAGCAGTACTTC. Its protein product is CASSQGRAAPYEQYF.

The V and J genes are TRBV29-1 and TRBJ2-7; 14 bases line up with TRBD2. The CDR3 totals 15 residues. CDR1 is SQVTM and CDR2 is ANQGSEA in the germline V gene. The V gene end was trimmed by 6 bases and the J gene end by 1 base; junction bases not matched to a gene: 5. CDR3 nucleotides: TGCAGCGTCAGCAGGACTAGCGGGGGGTCCTACGAGCAGTACTTC. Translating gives CSVSRTSGGSYEQYF.

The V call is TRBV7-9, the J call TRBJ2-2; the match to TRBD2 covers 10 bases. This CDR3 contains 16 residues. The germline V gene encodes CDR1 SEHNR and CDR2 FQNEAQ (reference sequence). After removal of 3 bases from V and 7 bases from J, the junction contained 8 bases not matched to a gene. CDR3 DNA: TGTGCCAGCAGCTTCCGGGGGCTAGCGGGAGTCGGGGAGCTGTTTTTT. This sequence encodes CASSFRGLAGVGELFF. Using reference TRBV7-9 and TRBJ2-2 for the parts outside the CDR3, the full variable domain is DTGVSQNPRHKITKRGQNVTFRCDPISEHNRLYWYRQTLGQGPEFLTYFQNEAQLEKSRLLSDRFSAERPKGSFSTLEIQRTEQGDSAMYLCASSFRGLAGVGELFFGEGSRLTVL.

The CDR3 nucleotides read TGTGCCAGCAGCCCTTACAGGGGAAGGGGGACTGATGGCTACACCTTC. Its protein product is CASSPYRGRGTDGYTF. The chain combines TRBV7-8 with TRBJ1-2, with TRBD1 matching 7 bases. The junction had 15 bases not matched to a gene; V was cut back by 5 bases and J by 6 bases. The germline V gene encodes CDR1 SGHVS and CDR2 FQNEAQ. CDR3 length equals 16 residues.

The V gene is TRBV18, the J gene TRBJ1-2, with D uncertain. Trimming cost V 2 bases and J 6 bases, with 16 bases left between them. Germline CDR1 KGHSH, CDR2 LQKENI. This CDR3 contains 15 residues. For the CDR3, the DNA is TGTGCCAGCTCACCAAGTATTACGGGGTTCGATGGCTACACCTTC. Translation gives CASSPSITGFDGYTF. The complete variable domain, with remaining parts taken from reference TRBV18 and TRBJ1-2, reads NAGVMQNPRHLVRRRGQEARLRCSPMKGHSHVYWYRQLPEEGLKFMVYLQKENIIDESGMPKERFSAEFPKEGPSILRIQQVVRGDSAAYFCASSPSITGFDGYTFGSGTRLTVV.

The CDR3 loop reads CASSGTSGFGEQFF. DNA of the CDR3: TGTGCCTCCTCCGGGACTAGCGGTTTTGGAGAGCAGTTCTTC. V usage is TRBV10-3 and J usage is TRBJ2-1; 11 bases are shared with TRBD2. V gave up 11 bases and J gave up 10 bases; unmatched junction bases: 13. From germline, CDR1 is ENHRY and CDR2 SYGVKD. This CDR3 contains 14 residues.

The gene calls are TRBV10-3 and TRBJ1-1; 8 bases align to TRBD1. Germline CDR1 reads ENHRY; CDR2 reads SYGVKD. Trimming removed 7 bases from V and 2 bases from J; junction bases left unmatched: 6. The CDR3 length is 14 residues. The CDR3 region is CAITVDRGNTEAFF. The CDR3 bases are TGTGCCATCACCGTAGACAGGGGCAACACTGAAGCTTTCTTT.

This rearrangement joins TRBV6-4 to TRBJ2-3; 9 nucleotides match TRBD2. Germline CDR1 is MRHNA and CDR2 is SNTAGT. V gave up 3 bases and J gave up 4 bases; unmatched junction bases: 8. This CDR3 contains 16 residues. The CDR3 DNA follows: TGTGCCAGCAGTGAGGGTGTAGCGGGGGCGTCAGATACGCAGTATTTT. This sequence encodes CASSEGVAGASDTQYF.

CDR3 sequence: CASSNNLLAGGWETQYF. CDR3 in DNA: TGTGCCAGCAGCAATAACCTTCTAGCGGGAGGATGGGAGACCCAGTACTTC. J is TRBJ2-5 and V is TRBV7-9; TRBD2 matches 11 bases. This CDR3 is 17 amino acids long. The J segment lost 5 bases and the V segment lost 5 bases, leaving 13 bases of the junction unmatched. Germline-derived CDR1 and CDR2 are SEHNR and FQNEAQ (reference sequence).

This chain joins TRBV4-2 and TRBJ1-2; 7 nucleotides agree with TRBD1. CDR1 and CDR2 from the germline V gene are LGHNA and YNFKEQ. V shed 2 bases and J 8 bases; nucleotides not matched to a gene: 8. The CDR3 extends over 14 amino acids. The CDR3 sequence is CASSQQRQGSGYTF. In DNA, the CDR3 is TGTGCCAGCAGCCAACAACGACAGGGTTCAGGCTACACCTTC.

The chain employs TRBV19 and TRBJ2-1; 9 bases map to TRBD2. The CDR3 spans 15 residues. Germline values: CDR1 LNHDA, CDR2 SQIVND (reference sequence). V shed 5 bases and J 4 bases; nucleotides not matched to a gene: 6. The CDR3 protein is CASSFTTSGYNEQFF. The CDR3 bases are TGTGCCAGTAGTTTCACGACTAGCGGATACAATGAGCAGTTCTTC. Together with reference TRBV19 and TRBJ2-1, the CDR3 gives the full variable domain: DGGITQSPKYLFRKEGQNVTLSCEQNLNHDAMYWYRQDPGQGLRLIYYSQIVNDFQKGDIAEGYSVSREKKESFPLTVTSAQKNPTAFYLCASSFTTSGYNEQFFGPGTRLTVL.

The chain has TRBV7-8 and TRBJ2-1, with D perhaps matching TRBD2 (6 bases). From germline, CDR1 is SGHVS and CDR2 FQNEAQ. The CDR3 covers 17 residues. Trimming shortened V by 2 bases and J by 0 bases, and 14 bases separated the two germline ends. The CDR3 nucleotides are TGTGCCAGCAGCTTACTCGCGCGGGGTAGCTCCTACAATGAGCAGTTCTTC. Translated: CASSLLARGSSYNEQFF.

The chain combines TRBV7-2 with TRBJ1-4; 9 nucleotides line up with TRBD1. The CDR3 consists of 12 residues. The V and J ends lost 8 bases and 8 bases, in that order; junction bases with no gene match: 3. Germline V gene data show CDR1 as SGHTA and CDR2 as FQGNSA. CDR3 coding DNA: TGTGCCAGCGGGACAGGGAACGAAAAACTGTTTTTT. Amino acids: CASGTGNEKLFF.

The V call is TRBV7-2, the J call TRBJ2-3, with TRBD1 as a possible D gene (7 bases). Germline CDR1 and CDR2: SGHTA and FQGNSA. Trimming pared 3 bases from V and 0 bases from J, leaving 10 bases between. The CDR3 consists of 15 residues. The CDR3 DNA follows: TGTGCCAGCAGCTTCGCGGGACAGAGCACAGATACGCAGTATTTT. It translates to CASSFAGQSTDTQYF. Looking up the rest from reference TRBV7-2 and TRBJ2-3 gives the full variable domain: GAGVSQSPSNKVTEKGKDVELRCDPISGHTALYWYRQSLGQGLEFLIYFQGNSAPDKSGLPSDRFSAERTGGSVSTLTIQRTQQEDSAVYLCASSFAGQSTDTQYFGPGTRLTVL.

The CDR3, as DNA: TGCGCCAGCAGTGGGACAGGGCGGAGGACAGATACGCAGTATTTT. It is translated as CASSGTGRRTDTQYF. This chain connects TRBV10-2 to TRBJ2-3, with TRBD1 identical over 8 bases. CDR3 length: 15 residues. Germline CDR1 reads WSHSY; CDR2 reads SAAADI. The J segment lost 3 bases and the V segment lost 4 bases, leaving 6 bases of the junction unmatched.

CDR3 sequence (DNA): TGTGCCAGCAGCTTAGCAATAACTAGCGGGAGACAGACCCAGTACTTC. Amino acid sequence: CASSLAITSGRQTQYF. The chain has TRBV7-2 and TRBJ2-5, with TRBD2 identical over 11 bases. The CDR3 covers 16 residues. Losses at the gene ends were 0 bases for V and 6 bases for J; bases not matched to a gene: 6. Looked up from germline, CDR1 is SGHTA and CDR2 is FQGNSA.

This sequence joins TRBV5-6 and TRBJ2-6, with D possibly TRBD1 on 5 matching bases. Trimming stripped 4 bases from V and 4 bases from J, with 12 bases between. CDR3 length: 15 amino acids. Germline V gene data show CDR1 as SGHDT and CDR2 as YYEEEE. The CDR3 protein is CASSIWGSGANVLTF. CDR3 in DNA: TGTGCCAGCAGCATCTGGGGCTCCGGGGCCAACGTCCTGACTTTC.

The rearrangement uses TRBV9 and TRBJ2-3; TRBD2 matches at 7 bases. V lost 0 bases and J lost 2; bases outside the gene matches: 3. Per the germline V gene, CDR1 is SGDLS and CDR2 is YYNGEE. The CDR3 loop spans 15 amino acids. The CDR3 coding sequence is TGTGCCAGCAGCGTAGGACTAGCCGACACAGATACGCAGTATTTT. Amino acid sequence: CASSVGLADTDTQYF.